The 14 T cell receptor beta chains below were found in one sample sequenced in a study of blood T cells in healthy people across ages. A second PCR of roughly 7 to 11 cycles used a sample-barcoded 5' primer and a J-beta primer mix. TCRdb ran MiXCR on the 5' RACE reads and lists one entry per CDR3 protein. Of over 1.5 million distinct CDR3 sequences listed, roughly 52% are singletons. Specimen: blood. The receptors shown here come from a middle-aged woman in good health.

The chain combines TRBV27 with TRBJ1-5, with 9 bases matching TRBD1. CDR1 and CDR2 (germline): MNHEY, SMNVEV (reference sequence). With 5 bases clipped from V and 4 bases from J, the junction kept 9 bases outside the gene matches. CDR3 length: 16 residues. CDR3 bases: TGTGCCAGCAGTCCGACCGGGACAGGGTCTAATCAGCCCCAGCATTTT. Translation gives CASSPTGTGSNQPQHF.

This clonotype was counted at least ten times. The chain links TRBV28 to TRBJ2-1, with 12 bases that match TRBD2. Germline CDR1 is MDHEN and CDR2 is SYDVKM. This CDR3 comprises 18 residues. Unmatched junction bases numbered 9, after V lost 6 bases and J lost 0 bases. CDR3 loop: CASSPQTSGGSSYNEQFF. The DNA of the CDR3 is TGTGCCAGCAGCCCCCAGACTAGCGGGGGAAGCTCCTACAATGAGCAGTTCTTC.

The chain recombines TRBV7-2 with TRBJ2-1; 7 nucleotides agree with TRBD2. J gave up 8 bases and V 1 base, and 8 bases lay outside the gene matches. This CDR3 contains 15 residues. Looked up from germline, CDR1 is SGHTA and CDR2 is FQGNSA. CDR3 coding DNA: TGTGCCAGCAGCTTAGGTCGGGAGCGGGGCCATGAGCAGTTCTTC. This encodes CASSLGRERGHEQFF.

This clonotype was seen more than once but under ten times. The V and J genes are TRBV6-1 and TRBJ2-7, with D unclear. The CDR3 is made up of 13 amino acids. The ends were cut back, 6 bases at V and 3 bases at J, with 12 bases in the middle. CDR1 and CDR2 from the germline V gene are MNHNS and SASEGT. This CDR3 reads CASRLQIYYEQYF. The DNA for the CDR3 is TGTGCCAGCAGACTACAGATATACTACGAGCAGTACTTC.

V gene TRBV6-2 or TRBV6-3 combines with J gene TRBJ1-2; 9 positions agree with TRBD1. V lost 0 bases and J lost 5; bases outside the gene matches: 7. CDR3 length equals 16 residues. Looked up from germline, CDR1 is MNHEY and CDR2 is SVGEGT. This CDR3 is CASSYSISGQGYGYTF. The CDR3 DNA reads as TGTGCCAGCAGTTACTCGATTTCCGGACAGGGGTATGGCTACACCTTC.

The V gene is TRBV27, the J gene TRBJ2-1; D perhaps matches TRBD2 (6 bases). CDR3 length: 17 residues. Germline assignment: CDR1 MNHEY and CDR2 SMNVEV (reference sequence). V was trimmed by 1 base and J by 7 bases, leaving 20 bases between them. CDR3 bases: TGTGCCAGCAGTTTATTAGGGGAGGCGATCCATGCGAATGAGCAGTTCTTC. Residues: CASSLLGEAIHANEQFF.

This clonotype was picked up a small number of times. This chain joins TRBV6-5 and TRBJ1-2; D is perhaps TRBD1 (5 bases). The germline V gene encodes CDR1 MNHEY and CDR2 SVGAGI. Trimming stripped 0 bases from V and 6 bases from J, with 11 bases between. The CDR3 runs to 14 residues. The CDR3 DNA follows: TGTGCCAGCAGTTACTCGACAGCGGTTAATGGCTACACCTTC. Amino acid sequence: CASSYSTAVNGYTF.

The chain is built from TRBV6-2 or TRBV6-3 and TRBJ1-2; 11 bases fit TRBD1. V shed 5 bases, J shed 5 bases, and the junction held 4 bases outside the gene matches. The CDR3 totals 14 residues. The germline gives CDR1 MNHEY, CDR2 SVGEGT. The DNA for the CDR3 is TGTGCCAGCAGTACCGGACAGGGGGCATATGGCTACACCTTC. It specifies CASSTGQGAYGYTF.

The chain recombines TRBV12-3 or TRBV12-4 with TRBJ2-7; D tentatively fits TRBD1 or TRBD2 (5 bases each). Deletions cut 6 bases from V and 7 bases from J, with 19 bases between. The CDR3 length is 14 residues. As DNA, the CDR3 is TGTGCCAGCAGCCCCGGGGCCCTTTCCAATGAGCAGTACTTC. Amino acids: CASSPGALSNEQYF.

V usage is TRBV9 and J usage is TRBJ2-1, with D possibly matching TRBD2 (5 bases). Between the trimmed V and J ends, which lost 7 bases and 6 bases, there was a span of 5 bases. This CDR3 is built from 10 residues. In germline, CDR1 is SGDLS, CDR2 YYNGEE. The CDR3 here is CASGLNEQFF. The CDR3 bases are TGTGCCAGCGGACTCAATGAGCAGTTCTTC.

The chain carries TRBV28 and TRBJ1-5; D gene uncertain. Germline CDR1 reads MDHEN; CDR2 reads SYDVKM. The CDR3 runs 13 residues. Trimming removed 6 bases from V and 4 bases from J, with 10 bases in between. CDR3 residues: CASRWLSNQPQHF. As DNA, the CDR3 is TGTGCCAGCAGGTGGCTTTCTAATCAGCCCCAGCATTTT.

This sequence joins TRBV27 and TRBJ2-7, with 12 bases matching TRBD2. J gave up 6 bases and V 3 bases, and 6 bases lay outside the gene matches. CDR1 and CDR2 from the germline V gene are MNHEY and SMNVEV (reference sequence). CDR3 length equals 15 residues. The CDR3 sequence is CASSFLAGGLFEQYF. The CDR3 DNA reads as TGTGCCAGCAGTTTCCTAGCGGGGGGGCTTTTCGAGCAGTACTTC.

The chain couples TRBV6-5 to TRBJ2-1; a weak D match, TRBD2 (6 bases). Trimming left V 6 bases short and J 7 bases short, with 13 bases between. Germline CDR1 MNHEY, CDR2 SVGAGI. The CDR3 is 13 amino acids. The CDR3 loop reads CASRWTGGNEQFF. CDR3 DNA sequence: TGTGCCAGCAGATGGACTGGGGGGAATGAGCAGTTCTTC.

There are a few counts of this clonotype. The V and J genes are TRBV6-6 and TRBJ2-7; D might be TRBD2 (6 bases). CDR3 size: 15 residues. Trimming left V 5 bases short and J 3 bases short, with 17 bases between. From germline, CDR1 is MNHNY and CDR2 SVGAGI (reference sequence). The CDR3 reads CASSHLKMEGYEQYF. The CDR3 DNA reads as TGTGCCAGCAGTCACCTAAAAATGGAGGGCTACGAGCAGTACTTC.